The present TCR beta chain was sequenced within a study of T cells after yellow fever vaccination. Overall study: Any fraction with a low cell number was prepared using SMART-Seq v4 Ultra Low Input.

It was through 5'RACE template switching that TCR cDNA was made, with a universal primer site and UMIs added. TCRdb analysed the 5' RACE reads with MiXCR anew, one entry per CDR3 protein. The sample comprises 250,000 to 350,000 distinct CDR3 sequences, around 7% of which are singletons, and 18% rests with the top ten. Whole-study results and caveats: Contamination of FACS-sorted repertoires by abundant clonotypes from the bulk population could occur. Weaker, the secondary response had a peak occurring faster, on day 5 versus 15.

The V and J ends lost 2 bases and 8 bases, in that order; junction bases with no gene match: 8. CDR1 is DFQATT and CDR2 is SNEGSKA in the germline V gene (reference sequence). CDR3 length: 15 residues. This clonotype came up many times. Its specificity is not known. V and J are TRBV20-1 and TRBJ2-1; 11 nucleotides line up with TRBD2. This TCR came from a man between 18 and 29 years old who received the YFV17D yellow fever vaccine. Specimen: PBMCs, collected about 41 days after the first yellow fever vaccination. The CDR3 protein is CSARISGGAWDEQFF. In DNA, the CDR3 is TGCAGTGCTAGAATTAGCGGGGGGGCTTGGGATGAGCAGTTCTTC.